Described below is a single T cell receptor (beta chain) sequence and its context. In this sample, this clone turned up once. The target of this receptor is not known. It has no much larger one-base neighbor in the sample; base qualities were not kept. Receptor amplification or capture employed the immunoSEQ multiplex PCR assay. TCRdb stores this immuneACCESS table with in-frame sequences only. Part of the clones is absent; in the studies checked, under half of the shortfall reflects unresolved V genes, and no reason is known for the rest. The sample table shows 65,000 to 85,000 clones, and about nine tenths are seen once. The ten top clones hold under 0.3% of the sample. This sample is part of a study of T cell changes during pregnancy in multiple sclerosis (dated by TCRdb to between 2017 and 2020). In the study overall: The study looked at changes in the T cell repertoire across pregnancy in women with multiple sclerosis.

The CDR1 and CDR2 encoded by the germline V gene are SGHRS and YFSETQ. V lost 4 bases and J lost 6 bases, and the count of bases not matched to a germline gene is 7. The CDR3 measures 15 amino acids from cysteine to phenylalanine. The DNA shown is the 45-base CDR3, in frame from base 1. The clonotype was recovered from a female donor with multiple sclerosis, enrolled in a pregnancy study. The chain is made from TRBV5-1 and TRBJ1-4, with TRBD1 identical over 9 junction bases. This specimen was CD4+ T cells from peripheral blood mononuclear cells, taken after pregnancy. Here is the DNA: TGCGCCAGCAGCCTCCTGACAGGGGGAGATGAAAAACTGTTTTTT. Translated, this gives CASSLLTGGDEKLFF. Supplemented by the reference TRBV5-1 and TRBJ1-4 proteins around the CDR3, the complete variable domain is KAGVTQTPRYLIKTRGQQVTLSCSPISGHRSVSWYQQTPGQGLQFLFEYFSETQRNKGNFPGRFSGRQFSNSRSEMNVSTLELGDSALYLCASSLLTGGDEKLFFGSGTQLSVL.